Included here is one T cell receptor (beta chain) sequence, with context. Recruitment covered about two dozen US areas and drew participants whose ages spanned about 18 to 89 years. Clinical histories supplied by participants themselves formed the basis of cohort assignment. Measured with immunoSEQ multiplex PCR; TCRdb has only the in-frame clones, and not every one. The repertoire has 310,000 or so clones, 85% to 90% of them found once; the top ten carry about 1.7%. This specimen comes from a study of blood T cell repertoires in COVID-19. The germline V gene encodes CDR1 SGDLS and CDR2 YYNGEE. The V end was cut by 3 bases, the J end by 5 bases, with 17 bases between. CDR3 size: 15 residues.

The sequencing input was PBMCs or T cells enriched from blood (not recorded which). The TCR originated in a young woman with acute COVID-19. The gene calls are TRBV9 and TRBJ2-5; D is undetermined. The CDR3 DNA sequence: TGTGCCAGCAGCGATACGGGTCTCGAGGAGGAGACCCAGTACTTC. Encoded protein: CASSDTGLEEETQYF. Variable domain in full (rest from reference TRBV9 and TRBJ2-5): DSGVTQTPKHLITATGQRVTLRCSPRSGDLSVYWYQQSLDQGLQFLIQYYNGEERAKGNILERFSAQQFPDLHSELNLSSLELGDSALYFCASSDTGLEEETQYFGPGTRLLVL.